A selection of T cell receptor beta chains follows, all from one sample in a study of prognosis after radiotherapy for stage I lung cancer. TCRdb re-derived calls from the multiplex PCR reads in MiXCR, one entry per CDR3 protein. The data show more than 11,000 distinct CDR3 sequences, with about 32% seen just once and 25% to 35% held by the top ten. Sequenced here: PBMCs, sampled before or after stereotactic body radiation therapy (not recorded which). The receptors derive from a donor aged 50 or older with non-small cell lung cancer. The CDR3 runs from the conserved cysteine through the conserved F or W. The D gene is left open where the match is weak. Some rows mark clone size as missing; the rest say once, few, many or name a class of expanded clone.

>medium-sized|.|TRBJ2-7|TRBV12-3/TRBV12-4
CASTLDRRGREQYF
TGTGCCAGCACGTTAGACCGAAGGGGGAGGGAGCAGTACTTC
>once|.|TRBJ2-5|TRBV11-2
CASSSRETQYF
TGTGCCAGCAGCTCTAGGGAGACCCAGTACTTC
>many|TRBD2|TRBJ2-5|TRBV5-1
CASSLVAGVQETQYF
TGCGCCAGCAGCTTGGTAGCGGGGGTCCAAGAGACCCAGTACTTC
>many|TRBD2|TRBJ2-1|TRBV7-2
CASSPGGTSGYNEQFF
TGTGCCAGCAGCCCAGGGGGGACTAGCGGCTACAATGAGCAGTTCTTC
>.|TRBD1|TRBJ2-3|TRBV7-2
CASSLDRGQDTQYF
TGTGCCAGCAGCTTAGACAGGGGTCAAGATACGCAGTATTTT
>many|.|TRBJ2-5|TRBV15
CATSRGGRVGGETQYF
TGTGCCACCAGCAGAGGTGGGCGCGTCGGAGGGGAGACCCAGTACTTC
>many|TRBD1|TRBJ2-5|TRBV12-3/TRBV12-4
CASSFQGAGETQYF
TGTGCCAGCAGTTTTCAGGGGGCGGGCGAGACCCAGTACTTC
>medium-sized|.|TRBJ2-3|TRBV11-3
CASSSRGTDTQYF
TGTGCCAGCAGCTCGAGGGGCACAGATACGCAGTATTTT
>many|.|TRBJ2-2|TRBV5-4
CASSLDVSTGELFF
TGTGCCAGCAGCTTGGATGTTAGCACCGGGGAGCTGTTTTTT
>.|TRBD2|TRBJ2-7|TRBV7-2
CASIPNVAGGNWQYF
TGTGCCAGCATCCCCAATGTAGCGGGGGGTAATTGGCAGTACTTC
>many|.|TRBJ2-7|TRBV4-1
CASSQDLEGTRAFGYEQYF
TGCGCCAGCAGCCAAGACTTGGAGGGAACTAGAGCATTTGGTTACGAGCAGTACTTC
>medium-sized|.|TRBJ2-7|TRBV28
CASIAGLYEQYF
TGTGCCAGCATCGCGGGGCTCTACGAGCAGTACTTC
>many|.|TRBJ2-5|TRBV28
CASRRQIQETQYF
TGTGCCAGCAGGAGGCAGATCCAAGAGACCCAGTACTTC
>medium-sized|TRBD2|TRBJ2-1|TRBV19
CASSMTSELYNEQFF
TGTGCCAGTAGTATGACTAGCGAGCTCTACAATGAGCAGTTCTTC
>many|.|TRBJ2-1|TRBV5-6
CASSLGMIADEQFF
TGTGCCAGCAGCTTGGGGATGATAGCGGATGAGCAGTTCTTC
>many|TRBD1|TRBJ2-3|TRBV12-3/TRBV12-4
CASSGTGADTQYF
TGTGCCAGCAGCGGGACAGGGGCAGATACGCAGTATTTT
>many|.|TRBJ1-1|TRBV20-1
CSARDRRGNTEAFF
TGCAGTGCTAGAGATCGCAGGGGGAACACTGAAGCTTTCTTT
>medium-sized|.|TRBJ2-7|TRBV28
CASSTAGTYEQYF
TGTGCCAGCAGTACAGCGGGTACCTACGAGCAGTACTTC
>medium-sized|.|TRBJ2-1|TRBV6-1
CASRMTISGYNEQFF
TGTGCCAGCAGGATGACTATTAGCGGTTACAATGAGCAGTTCTTC
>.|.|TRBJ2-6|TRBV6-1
CASRERSLTGFYGANVLTF
TGTGCCAGCAGAGAAAGATCGCTAACGGGATTTTATGGGGCCAACGTCCTGACTTTC
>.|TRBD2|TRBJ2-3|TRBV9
CASSVDSGGHYKTDTQYF
TGTGCCAGCAGCGTAGATAGCGGGGGTCATTATAAAACAGATACGCAGTATTTT